A selection of T cell receptor beta chains follows, all from one sample in a study of blood T cell repertoires in COVID-19. Profiled with immunoSEQ multiplex PCR; TCRdb holds only in-frame clones, not every one. The repertoire holds 55,000 to 80,000 clones, approximately 90% seen once, with 1% to 1.5% in the top ten. The sample taken for sequencing was peripheral blood. These receptors originate from a woman in her sixties with acute or convalescent COVID-19. The CDR3 runs from the conserved cysteine through the conserved F or W. D genes are given only for firm matches. Some rows have no size entry. The others give once, few or many, or a class for an expanded clone.

D: TRBD1
length: 15
size: NA
J: TRBJ1-1
V: TRBV11-1
CDR3: CATERQGQRNTEAFF
DNA: TGTGCCACCGAGCGACAGGGTCAACGGAACACTGAAGCTTTCTTT

D: TRBD1
length: 17
size: few
J: TRBJ1-3
V: TRBV10-3
CDR3: CAISEPGQGSSGNTIYF
DNA: TGTGCCATCAGTGAGCCCGGACAGGGCAGCTCTGGAAACACCATATATTTT

D: TRBD1
length: 14
size: once
J: TRBJ1-2
V: TRBV5-1
CDR3: CASSRTGGDYGYTF
DNA: TGCGCCAGCAGCCGGACAGGAGGCGACTATGGCTACACCTTC

D: NA
length: 16
size: NA
J: TRBJ1-4
V: TRBV5-1
CDR3: CASSQEVFPTNEKLFF
DNA: TGCGCCAGCAGCCAGGAGGTGTTTCCGACTAATGAAAAACTGTTTTTT

D: TRBD1
length: 17
size: NA
J: TRBJ1-3
V: TRBV18
CDR3: CASSPDRVSLLGNTIYF
DNA: TGTGCCAGCTCACCTGACAGGGTTTCCCTTCTTGGAAACACCATATATTTT

D: NA
length: 15
size: NA
J: TRBJ1-1
V: TRBV10-2
CDR3: CASRGGPGMNTEAFF
DNA: TGCGCCAGCAGAGGTGGGCCGGGAATGAACACTGAAGCTTTCTTT

D: NA
length: 17
size: NA
J: TRBJ1-6
V: TRBV28
CDR3: CASSTTGNGLYNSPLHF
DNA: TGTGCCAGCAGTACCACGGGGAACGGATTGTATAATTCACCCCTCCACTTT

D: TRBD2
length: 17
size: NA
J: TRBJ2-1
V: TRBV7-2
CDR3: CASSFYSTSGHLNEQFF
DNA: TGTGCCAGCAGCTTCTACTCGACTAGCGGGCACCTAAATGAGCAGTTCTTC

D: TRBD2
length: 15
size: NA
J: TRBJ2-3
V: TRBV7-9
CDR3: CASSTPTGRIDTQYF
DNA: TGTGCCAGCAGCACCCCCACCGGGAGGATCGATACGCAGTATTTT

D: NA
length: 13
size: NA
J: TRBJ1-2
V: TRBV3-1/TRBV3-2
CDR3: CASSQGGGYGYTF
DNA: TGTGCCAGCAGCCAAGGGGGCGGCTATGGCTACACCTTC

D: NA
length: 14
size: NA
J: TRBJ2-3
V: TRBV3-1/TRBV3-2
CDR3: CASSPEWGLDTQYF
DNA: TGTGCCAGCAGCCCGGAATGGGGCCTGGATACGCAGTATTTT

D: TRBD2
length: 13
size: NA
J: TRBJ2-1
V: TRBV6-5
CDR3: CASLHGRANEQFF
DNA: TGTGCCAGCCTTCATGGGAGGGCCAATGAGCAGTTCTTC

D: NA
length: 13
size: NA
J: TRBJ1-1
V: TRBV18
CDR3: CASSRPGGAEAFF
DNA: TGTGCCAGCTCACGTCCGGGGGGGGCTGAAGCTTTCTTT

D: TRBD2
length: 16
size: NA
J: TRBJ2-1
V: TRBV6-2/TRBV6-3
CDR3: CASSYLGLAGDNEQFF
DNA: TGTGCCAGCAGTTACCTGGGACTAGCGGGGGATAATGAGCAGTTCTTC

D: TRBD1
length: 16
size: NA
J: TRBJ1-6
V: TRBV2
CDR3: CASTVPGTANNSPLHF
DNA: TGTGCCAGCACAGTCCCCGGGACAGCTAATAATTCACCCCTCCACTTT

D: TRBD1
length: 12
size: NA
J: TRBJ1-4
V: TRBV18
CDR3: CASSPDRDRLFF
DNA: TGTGCCAGCTCACCAGACAGGGACCGTCTGTTTTTT

D: TRBD1
length: 12
size: once
J: TRBJ1-5
V: TRBV7-2
CDR3: CASSRAGGTQHF
DNA: TGTGCCAGCAGCCGCGCAGGGGGGACCCAGCATTTT

D: TRBD1
length: 15
size: NA
J: TRBJ1-5
V: TRBV30
CDR3: CAWTPPDRVGQPQHF
DNA: TGTGCCTGGACCCCCCCGGACAGGGTTGGTCAGCCCCAGCATTTT

D: NA
length: 17
size: once
J: TRBJ2-5
V: TRBV5-1
CDR3: CASSDYGRQKYQETQYF
DNA: TGCGCCAGCAGCGATTACGGGCGACAGAAGTACCAAGAGACCCAGTACTTC

D: NA
length: 15
size: NA
J: TRBJ2-3
V: TRBV10-3
CDR3: CATRTSPQSTDTQYF
DNA: TGTGCCACCCGTACTAGTCCTCAAAGCACAGATACGCAGTATTTT

D: NA
length: 15
size: NA
J: TRBJ1-4
V: TRBV7-9
CDR3: CASSLYRGGDEKLFF
DNA: TGTGCCAGCAGCTTATATCGGGGGGGAGATGAAAAACTGTTTTTT

D: TRBD1
length: 15
size: once
J: TRBJ2-3
V: TRBV7-9
CDR3: CASSTTGSSTDTQYF
DNA: TGTGCCAGCAGTACGACAGGGTCAAGCACAGATACGCAGTATTTT

D: NA
length: 15
size: NA
J: TRBJ1-1
V: TRBV10-3
CDR3: CAISESDGGDTEAFF
DNA: TGTGCCATCAGTGAGTCGGACGGAGGAGACACTGAAGCTTTCTTT

D: NA
length: 13
size: NA
J: TRBJ2-1
V: TRBV9
CDR3: CASSAQGPNEQFF
DNA: TGTGCCAGCAGCGCACAGGGCCCTAATGAGCAGTTCTTC

D: NA
length: 15
size: NA
J: TRBJ1-5
V: TRBV6-6
CDR3: CASSFPPQGNQPQHF
DNA: TGTGCCAGCAGTTTCCCACCCCAGGGAAATCAGCCCCAGCATTTT

D: TRBD2
length: 12
size: NA
J: TRBJ2-1
V: TRBV6-6
CDR3: CASFLGGGEQFF
DNA: TGTGCCAGCTTCCTCGGGGGGGGTGAGCAGTTCTTC

D: NA
length: 13
size: NA
J: TRBJ1-5
V: TRBV19
CDR3: CASSIGSRQPQHF
DNA: TGTGCCAGTAGTATAGGGTCCAGACAGCCCCAGCATTTT

D: TRBD1
length: 13
size: NA
J: TRBJ1-4
V: TRBV6-5
CDR3: CASSPRGDEKLFF
DNA: TGTGCCAGCAGCCCCAGGGGGGATGAAAAACTGTTTTTT

D: TRBD1
length: 13
size: NA
J: TRBJ1-1
V: TRBV6-5
CDR3: CASSPDRGSEAFF
DNA: TGTGCCAGCAGCCCGGACAGGGGGAGCGAAGCTTTCTTT

D: NA
length: 13
size: NA
J: TRBJ1-5
V: TRBV2
CDR3: CASRLSGYQPQHF
DNA: TGTGCCAGCAGACTGAGCGGGTATCAGCCCCAGCATTTT

D: TRBD2
length: 14
size: NA
J: TRBJ2-3
V: TRBV6-5
CDR3: CASSYVGGVDTQYF
DNA: TGTGCCAGCAGTTATGTGGGGGGGGTGGATACGCAGTATTTT

D: TRBD2
length: 15
size: NA
J: TRBJ2-5
V: TRBV5-1
CDR3: CASSDGTSRKETQYF
DNA: TGCGCCAGCAGCGACGGGACTAGCAGGAAAGAGACCCAGTACTTC

D: NA
length: 13
size: NA
J: TRBJ2-3
V: TRBV11-2
CDR3: CASSLAGPDTQYF
DNA: TGTGCCAGCAGCTTGGCTGGCCCAGATACGCAGTATTTT

D: NA
length: 14
size: NA
J: TRBJ1-2
V: TRBV27
CDR3: CASRGPYRAAGYTF
DNA: TGTGCCAGCAGGGGCCCGTACAGGGCCGCTGGCTACACCTTC

D: NA
length: 15
size: once
J: TRBJ2-2
V: TRBV18
CDR3: CASSPRQENTGELFF
DNA: TGTGCCAGCTCCCCTCGACAGGAGAACACCGGGGAGCTGTTTTTT

D: NA
length: 14
size: NA
J: TRBJ2-2
V: TRBV2
CDR3: CASRTQGGTGELFF
DNA: TGTGCCAGCAGGACCCAGGGAGGAACCGGGGAGCTGTTTTTT

D: TRBD1
length: 16
size: once
J: TRBJ1-5
V: TRBV30
CDR3: CAWSSGTGGRNQPQHF
DNA: TGTGCCTGGAGCTCAGGGACAGGGGGCCGCAATCAGCCCCAGCATTTT

D: NA
length: 13
size: NA
J: TRBJ2-5
V: TRBV25-1
CDR3: CASSETGQETQYF
DNA: TGTGCCAGCAGTGAAACAGGCCAAGAGACCCAGTACTTC

D: NA
length: 14
size: NA
J: TRBJ1-2
V: TRBV19
CDR3: CASSPMRGSYGYTF
DNA: TGTGCCAGTAGTCCTATGCGGGGATCCTATGGCTACACCTTC

D: TRBD1
length: 17
size: NA
J: TRBJ2-3
V: TRBV5-5
CDR3: CASSSGFGQGRTDTQYF
DNA: TGTGCCAGCAGCTCTGGCTTCGGACAGGGGAGGACAGATACGCAGTATTTT

D: TRBD2
length: 14
size: NA
J: TRBJ2-5
V: TRBV6-6
CDR3: CASKGLADKETQYF
DNA: TGTGCCAGTAAAGGACTAGCGGATAAAGAGACCCAGTACTTC

D: NA
length: 13
size: NA
J: TRBJ2-5
V: TRBV14
CDR3: CASSQDPRETQYF
DNA: TGTGCCAGCAGCCAAGATCCGAGGGAGACCCAGTACTTC

D: TRBD1
length: 14
size: NA
J: TRBJ2-1
V: TRBV6-5
CDR3: CASRTSGQGIEQFF
DNA: TGTGCCAGCAGGACATCCGGACAGGGGATTGAGCAGTTCTTC

D: TRBD1
length: 15
size: NA
J: TRBJ2-5
V: TRBV6-5
CDR3: CASSTNQGAWETQYF
DNA: TGTGCCAGCAGTACGAACCAGGGGGCATGGGAGACCCAGTACTTC

D: NA
length: 14
size: NA
J: TRBJ1-1
V: TRBV7-2
CDR3: CASSPQGWDTEAFF
DNA: TGTGCCAGCAGCCCGCAGGGGTGGGACACTGAAGCTTTCTTT

D: TRBD1
length: 14
size: NA
J: TRBJ1-1
V: TRBV7-6
CDR3: CASSLRQGGAEAFF
DNA: TGTGCCAGCAGCTTAAGACAGGGGGGTGCTGAAGCTTTCTTT

D: NA
length: 14
size: NA
J: TRBJ2-2
V: TRBV6-2/TRBV6-3
CDR3: CASSRSRSHGELFF
DNA: TGTGCCAGCAGCCGGTCCCGGAGCCACGGGGAGCTGTTTTTT

D: TRBD2
length: 18
size: NA
J: TRBJ2-1
V: TRBV7-6
CDR3: CASSSGLAGDSIYNEQFF
DNA: TGTGCCAGCAGCTCCGGACTAGCGGGAGACTCCATCTACAATGAGCAGTTCTTC

D: TRBD2
length: 17
size: NA
J: TRBJ2-1
V: TRBV5-4
CDR3: CASSLGPGGLIVNEQFF
DNA: TGTGCCAGCAGTCTCGGTCCGGGAGGGCTTATTGTGAATGAGCAGTTCTTC

D: NA
length: 14
size: once
J: TRBJ1-1
V: TRBV18
CDR3: CASSPGTRASEAFF
DNA: TGTGCCAGCTCACCCGGGACACGGGCTAGTGAAGCTTTCTTT

D: NA
length: 13
size: few
J: TRBJ2-2
V: TRBV7-9
CDR3: CASSFQFTGELFF
DNA: TGTGCCAGCAGCTTCCAGTTCACCGGGGAGCTGTTTTTT

D: TRBD2
length: 14
size: NA
J: TRBJ2-3
V: TRBV7-2
CDR3: CASSPRLASDTQYF
DNA: TGTGCCAGCAGCCCGCGACTAGCTAGTGATACGCAGTATTTT

D: NA
length: 15
size: NA
J: TRBJ2-3
V: TRBV7-2
CDR3: CASSPDGTSTDTQYF
DNA: TGTGCCAGCAGCCCCGACGGGACTAGCACAGATACGCAGTATTTT

D: TRBD1
length: 15
size: NA
J: TRBJ1-2
V: TRBV5-6
CDR3: CASSLVGQGEIGYTF
DNA: TGTGCCAGCAGCTTAGTAGGACAGGGAGAAATCGGCTACACCTTC

D: NA
length: 14
size: NA
J: TRBJ1-2
V: TRBV6-5
CDR3: CASSRTALDYGYTF
DNA: TGTGCCAGCAGCCGGACTGCGCTAGACTATGGCTACACCTTC

D: NA
length: 13
size: NA
J: TRBJ1-5
V: TRBV27
CDR3: CASSCRGCQPQHF
DNA: TGTGCCAGCAGCTGCAGGGGTTGTCAGCCCCAGCATTTT

D: NA
length: 14
size: NA
J: TRBJ1-2
V: TRBV6-5
CDR3: CASRGPGTISGYTF
DNA: TGTGCCAGCAGAGGACCCGGGACAATTAGTGGCTACACCTTC

D: NA
length: 16
size: NA
J: TRBJ1-1
V: TRBV5-5
CDR3: CASSAYLAGWNTEAFF
DNA: TGTGCCAGCAGCGCCTACCTGGCAGGATGGAACACTGAAGCTTTCTTT

D: TRBD1
length: 16
size: few
J: TRBJ1-4
V: TRBV14
CDR3: CASSQRQGATNEKLFF
DNA: TGTGCCAGCAGCCAAAGACAGGGCGCAACTAATGAAAAACTGTTTTTT

D: TRBD1
length: 15
size: NA
J: TRBJ1-1
V: TRBV3-1/TRBV3-2
CDR3: CASSYGTGGVTEAFF
DNA: TGTGCCAGCAGCTACGGGACAGGCGGGGTTACTGAAGCTTTCTTT